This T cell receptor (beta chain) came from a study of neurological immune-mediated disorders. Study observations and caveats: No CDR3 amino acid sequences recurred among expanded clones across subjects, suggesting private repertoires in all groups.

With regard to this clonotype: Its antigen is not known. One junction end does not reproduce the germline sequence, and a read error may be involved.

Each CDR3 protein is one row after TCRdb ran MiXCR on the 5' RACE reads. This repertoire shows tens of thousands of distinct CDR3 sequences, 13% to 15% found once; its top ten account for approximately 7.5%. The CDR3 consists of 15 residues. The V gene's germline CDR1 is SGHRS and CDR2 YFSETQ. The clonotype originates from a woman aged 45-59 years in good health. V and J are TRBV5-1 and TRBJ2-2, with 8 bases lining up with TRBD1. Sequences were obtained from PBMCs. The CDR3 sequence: CASSVTGVETGALFF. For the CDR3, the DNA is TGCGCCAGCAGCGTGACAGGGGTTGAAACCGGGGCGCTGTTTTTT.